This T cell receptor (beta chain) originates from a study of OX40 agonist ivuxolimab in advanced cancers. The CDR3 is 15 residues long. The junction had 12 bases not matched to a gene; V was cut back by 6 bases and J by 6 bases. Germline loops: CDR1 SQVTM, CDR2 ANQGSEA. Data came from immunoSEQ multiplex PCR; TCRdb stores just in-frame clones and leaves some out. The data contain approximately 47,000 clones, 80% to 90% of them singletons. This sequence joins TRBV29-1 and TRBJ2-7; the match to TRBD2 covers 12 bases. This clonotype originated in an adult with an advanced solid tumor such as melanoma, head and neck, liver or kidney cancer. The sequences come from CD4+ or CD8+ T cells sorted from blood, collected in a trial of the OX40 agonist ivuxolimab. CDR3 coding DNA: TGCAGCGTCCGGACTAGCGGGACTTGGGAAGGCGAGCAGTACTTC. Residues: CSVRTSGTWEGEQYF.